These 6 T cell receptor beta chains came from one sample sequenced in a study of shared clonotypes between healthy human individuals. Sequenced by immunoSEQ multiplex PCR; TCRdb stores in-frame clones only, minus some. This table holds a few million clones, approximately 93% found once. The sequenced material came from naive CD4+ T cells from PBMCs. Subset of the sample: CD45RA+ positively selected. The receptors come from a man in his late teens or twenties in good health. Some clones in this sample may be carry-over from other donors' samples.

This rearrangement joins TRBV30 to TRBJ2-2; unclear D gene. This CDR3 is built from 13 residues. Germline V gene sequence: CDR1 GTSNPN, CDR2 SVGIG (reference sequence). Trimming stripped 3 bases from V and 8 bases from J, with 13 bases between. Here the CDR3 reads CAWSGSPPGELFF. CDR3 bases: TGTGCCTGGAGCGGCTCCCCCCCGGGGGAGCTGTTTTTT.

V and J are TRBV7-3 and TRBJ2-1; D is possibly TRBD1 (5 bases). With 2 bases removed from V and 5 bases from J, the gap between germline ends came to 7 bases. This CDR3 is built from 13 residues. From germline, CDR1 is SGHTA and CDR2 FQGTGA. The CDR3 coding sequence is TGTGCCAGCAGCTTAGTCAGGGACAATGAGCAGTTCTTC. It yields the protein CASSLVRDNEQFF. The variable domain in full, completed from reference TRBV7-3 and TRBJ2-1, reads GAGVSQTPSNKVTEKGKYVELRCDPISGHTALYWYRQSLGQGPEFLIYFQGTGAADDSGLPNDRFFAVRPEGSVSTLKIQRTERGDSAVYLCASSLVRDNEQFFGPGTRLTVL.

V is TRBV28 and J is TRBJ2-7; 8 bases agree with TRBD2. This CDR3 contains 16 residues. V shed 5 bases and J 0 bases; nucleotides not matched to a gene: 9. Germline lookup yields CDR1 MDHEN and CDR2 SYDVKM. As DNA, the CDR3 is TGTGCCAGCAGTCGCTTAGCGGGACCGAGCTCCTACGAGCAGTACTTC. Translating gives CASSRLAGPSSYEQYF.

To note about this clone: Other DNA sequences in the same sample also yield this CDR3. The rearrangement links TRBV18 to TRBJ1-2, with D maybe TRBD1 (5 bases). The CDR3 is made up of 14 amino acids. Trimming stripped 2 bases from V and 1 base from J, with 8 bases between. Germline V gene data show CDR1 as KGHSH and CDR2 as LQKENI. CDR3 in amino acids: CASSPEGLNYGYTF. In DNA, the CDR3 is TGTGCCAGCTCACCAGAGGGACTTAACTATGGCTACACCTTC.

The gene calls are TRBV9 and TRBJ2-3, with D unclear. The CDR3 is 14 residues long. V was cut by 0 bases and J by 2 bases, with 7 bases left in between. Germline V lookup: CDR1 SGDLS, CDR2 YYNGEE. CDR3 sequence: CASSVVSNTDTQYF. The CDR3 region has the DNA TGTGCCAGCAGCGTAGTTTCCAACACAGATACGCAGTATTTT. The full variable domain, with the rest looked up from reference TRBV9 and TRBJ2-3, is DSGVTQTPKHLITATGQRVTLRCSPRSGDLSVYWYQQSLDQGLQFLIQYYNGEERAKGNILERFSAQQFPDLHSELNLSSLELGDSALYFCASSVVSNTDTQYFGPGTRLTVL.

The rearrangement joins TRBV4-2 to TRBJ2-4; either TRBD1 or TRBD2 may fit D (5 bases each). The CDR3 is 16 residues long. Trimming left V 2 bases short and J 8 bases short, with 19 bases between. Germline CDR1 reads LGHNA; CDR2 reads YNFKEQ. The CDR3 protein is CASSQTPGGPGHIQYF. CDR3 nucleotides: TGTGCCAGCAGCCAAACCCCCGGAGGCCCGGGGCACATTCAGTACTTC.